Below are 9 T cell receptor beta chains sequenced from a single sample in a study of blood T cell repertoires in COVID-19. Here immunoSEQ multiplex PCR was the method, and the copy in TCRdb shows in-frame clones only, minus some. This sample carries some 300,000 clones, about nine tenths of them seen once, and the ten largest clones take roughly a tenth. The sequencing input was PBMCs or T cells enriched from blood (not recorded which). All receptors come from a woman under 40 who had recovered from COVID-19.

This chain joins TRBV14 and TRBJ2-7; TRBD1 is a possible D gene (5 bases). Germline CDR1 and CDR2: SGHDN and FVKESK. The CDR3 extends over 13 amino acids. V gave up 4 bases and J gave up 5 bases, with 12 bases separating them. CDR3 sequence reads: CASSPAGWNEQYF. CDR3 nucleotides: TGTGCCAGCAGCCCCGCAGGGTGGAACGAGCAGTACTTC.

This clone appeared once. A read error may account for a junction end that differs from germline. The chain recombines TRBV28 with TRBJ1-1; D unclear. The CDR3 extends over 11 amino acids. Germline values: CDR1 MDHEN, CDR2 SYDVKM. The DNA of the CDR3 is TGTGCCAGCAGTCGGGGTTTTCCGGGGAACTTT. This encodes CASSRGFPGNF.

V is TRBV18 and J is TRBJ1-2; no firm D call. V lost 5 bases and J 0 bases, leaving 13 bases between the germline ends. CDR1 and CDR2 from the germline V gene are KGHSH and LQKENI. There are 15 residues in the CDR3. Written as DNA, the CDR3 is TGTGCCAGCTCAAACCTAATGGGCACTAACTATGGCTACACCTTC. It codes for CASSNLMGTNYGYTF.

The chain uses TRBV3-1 (or the pseudogene TRBV3-2) and TRBJ1-3; no firm D call. Trimming left V 0 bases short and J 0 bases short, with 6 bases between. Germline V gene sequence: CDR1 LGHDT, CDR2 YNNKEL (reference sequence). The CDR3 runs 15 residues. The CDR3 region has the DNA TGTGCCAGCAGCCAAGAAATGAGCTCTGGAAACACCATATATTTT. Translating it yields CASSQEMSSGNTIYF.

There are a few counts of this clone. The V call is TRBV11-2, the J call TRBJ1-5; tentatively, D is TRBD1 (5 bases). The CDR3 has 15 amino acids. Germline CDR1 is SGHAT and CDR2 is FQNNGV. V gave up 5 bases and J gave up 0 bases, with 11 bases separating them. The CDR3 DNA follows: TGTGCCAGCAGCCGAGGGACTTCTAGCAATCAGCCCCAGCATTTT. It yields the protein CASSRGTSSNQPQHF.

This chain links TRBV7-9 with TRBJ2-1; 11 bases agree with TRBD2. The CDR3 sequence is 15 residues long. CDR1 and CDR2 from the germline V gene are SEHNR and FQNEAQ (reference sequence). The J segment lost 3 bases and the V segment lost 4 bases, leaving 2 bases of the junction unmatched. CDR3 in amino acids: CASSWGLADYNEQFF. The CDR3, as DNA: TGTGCCAGCAGCTGGGGACTAGCGGACTACAATGAGCAGTTCTTC.

This clone is a singleton in its sample. The rearrangement links TRBV4-1 to TRBJ1-4; no reliable D call. The V and J ends lost 2 bases and 4 bases respectively, with 5 bases between them. This CDR3 spans 13 amino acids. The germline V gene has CDR1 MGHRA and CDR2 YSYEKL. DNA of the CDR3: TGCGCCAGCAGCCAATCCCTTAATGAAAAACTGTTTTTT. Its translation: CASSQSLNEKLFF.

The CDR3 loop is CASGARPGTDYSGNTIYF. CDR3 in DNA: TGTGCTAGTGGTGCTAGACCCGGGACAGATTACTCTGGAAACACCATATATTTT. The rearrangement links TRBV12-5 to TRBJ1-3, with TRBD1 identical over 7 bases. Trimming cost V 5 bases and J 0 bases; bases outside gene matches: 13. The CDR3 loop spans 18 amino acids. Germline-derived CDR1 and CDR2 are LGHNT and FRNRAP.

CDR3 coding DNA: TGTGCCAGCAGCCGTACGACAATCGGGGACGAGCAGTACTTC. This gives the protein CASSRTTIGDEQYF. The chain joins TRBV7-2 to TRBJ2-7; weak D call: TRBD2 (5 bases). V dropped 5 bases and J dropped 5 bases, with 16 bases sitting between them. The CDR3 has 14 amino acids. Germline CDR1 SGHTA, CDR2 FQGNSA.